Each of the 12 T cell receptor beta chains below was sequenced from the same sample in a study of blood T cell repertoires in COVID-19. Profiled with immunoSEQ multiplex PCR; TCRdb holds only in-frame clones, not every one. Among fewer than 350,000 clones listed, 70% to 90% were seen once. Sequencing used peripheral blood. These receptors were taken from a young woman with COVID-19, enrolled during active disease.

Only a few counts were recorded for this clone. The V call is TRBV9, the J call TRBJ1-4; 7 bases agree with TRBD1. With V trimmed by 0 bases and J by 4 bases, 3 bases remained unmatched. The CDR3 contains 15 residues. CDR1 SGDLS and CDR2 YYNGEE come from the germline V gene. CDR3 nucleotides: TGTGCCAGCAGCGTAGGGGGACAGTTTAATGAAAAACTGTTTTTT. Translated, it gives CASSVGGQFNEKLFF.

The CDR3: CSVEEQDTEAFF. The CDR3 bases are TGCAGCGTTGAAGAACAGGACACTGAAGCTTTCTTT. V gene TRBV29-1 combines with J gene TRBJ1-1, with D possibly being TRBD1 (5 bases). V shed 0 bases and J shed 3 bases, with 5 bases lying between them. CDR1 is SQVTM, CDR2 ANQGSEA, per germline. The CDR3 runs to 12 residues.

The chain recombines TRBV6-6 with TRBJ1-1; D unclear. Germline loops: CDR1 MNHNY, CDR2 SVGAGI (reference sequence). V was clipped by 7 bases and J by 10 bases, with 22 bases between them. The CDR3 length is 14 residues. The CDR3 DNA reads TGTGCCAGCACCTACGATAATGCCTTTACGGGAGCTTTCTTT. Translation: CASTYDNAFTGAFF.

V gene TRBV18 combines with J gene TRBJ1-1, with unresolved D. The CDR3 extends over 14 amino acids. The germline V and J ends were trimmed by 1 base and 1 base, with 7 bases remaining between them. Germline CDR1 and CDR2: KGHSH and LQKENI. CDR3 nucleotides: TGTGCCAGCTCACCACTCCCCAGGAACACTGAAGCTTTCTTT. Translating gives CASSPLPRNTEAFF. The variable domain in full, with the rest retrieved from reference TRBV18 and TRBJ1-1, is NAGVMQNPRHLVRRRGQEARLRCSPMKGHSHVYWYRQLPEEGLKFMVYLQKENIIDESGMPKERFSAEFPKEGPSILRIQQVVRGDSAAYFCASSPLPRNTEAFFGQGTRLTVV.

V is TRBV10-1 and J is TRBJ2-3; TRBD2 matches 13 bases. The CDR3 has 16 amino acids. Germline-derived CDR1 and CDR2 are WNHNN and SYGVQD (reference sequence). V lost 6 bases, J lost 7 bases, and 10 bases stayed unmatched. The CDR3 protein is CASSGTSGDLLNTQYF. DNA for the CDR3: TGCGCCAGCAGCGGGACTAGCGGGGACCTATTGAATACGCAGTATTTT.

The chain links TRBV6-2 or TRBV6-3 to TRBJ1-1, with D maybe TRBD1 (6 bases). The V gene's germline CDR1 is MNHEY and CDR2 SVGEGT. This CDR3 contains 14 residues. The ends were cut back, 5 bases at V and 0 bases at J, with 10 bases in the middle. DNA of the CDR3: TGTGCCAGCAGTCAACAGGGATTGAACACTGAAGCTTTCTTT. This encodes CASSQQGLNTEAFF.

This rearrangement joins TRBV6-5 to TRBJ2-5; TRBD2 aligns across 10 bases. V dropped 6 bases and J dropped 6; count of bases not matched to a gene: 7. This CDR3 has 14 residues. Germline values: CDR1 MNHEY, CDR2 SVGAGI. The CDR3 loop is CASSLTSGEQTQYF. The CDR3 DNA sequence: TGTGCCAGCAGCCTCACTAGCGGGGAACAGACCCAGTACTTC.

This clone has only a few counts. The V call is TRBV7-9, the J call TRBJ2-7; 7 bases are a match to TRBD1. V shed 7 bases, J shed 3 bases, and the junction held 12 bases outside the gene matches. The V gene's germline CDR1 is SEHNR and CDR2 FQNEAQ (reference sequence). The CDR3 covers 15 residues. The CDR3 DNA sequence: TGTGCCAGCACCCCCGAGACAGGGCGATTCTACGAGCAGTACTTC. Translating it yields CASTPETGRFYEQYF. Combining the CDR3 with reference TRBV7-9 and TRBJ2-7 gives the whole variable domain DTGVSQNPRHKITKRGQNVTFRCDPISEHNRLYWYRQTLGQGPEFLTYFQNEAQLEKSRLLSDRFSAERPKGSFSTLEIQRTEQGDSAMYLCASTPETGRFYEQYFGPGTRLTVT.

The chain uses TRBV7-6 and TRBJ2-3; TRBD1 agrees at 8 bases. Losses at the gene ends were 6 bases for V and 6 bases for J; bases not matched to a gene: 14. The CDR3 covers 16 residues. Germline V lookup: CDR1 SGHVS, CDR2 FNYEAQ. The CDR3 sequence: CASSYDQTGESDTQYF. The CDR3 DNA follows: TGTGCCAGCAGTTACGATCAGACAGGGGAGTCGGATACGCAGTATTTT. Drawing the rest from reference TRBV7-6 and TRBJ2-3, the complete variable domain is GAGVSQSPRYKVTKRGQDVALRCDPISGHVSLYWYRQALGQGPEFLTYFNYEAQQDKSGLPNDRFSAERPEGSISTLTIQRTEQRDSAMYRCASSYDQTGESDTQYFGPGTRLTVL.

This clone was seen once. As DNA, the CDR3 is TGTGCCAGCAGGGTCCGGTGGGGGGTGGGCACTGAAGCTTTCTTT. This translates into CASRVRWGVGTEAFF. The gene calls are TRBV2 and TRBJ1-1; the D gene is possibly TRBD1 (5 bases). CDR1 and CDR2 (germline): SNHLY, FYNNEI. V was shortened by 6 bases and J by 4 bases, with 18 bases between the two germline ends. CDR3 length equals 15 residues.

The chain recombines TRBV5-4 with TRBJ2-3, with a weak D call TRBD2 (5 bases). This CDR3 comprises 18 residues. V dropped 4 bases and J dropped 2 bases, with 23 bases sitting between them. Germline loops: CDR1 SGHNT, CDR2 YYREEE (reference sequence). CDR3 in DNA: TGTGCCAGCAGCGCGGGTTCTTCAGCACCCTCTAACACAGATACGCAGTATTTT. It codes for CASSAGSSAPSNTDTQYF.

V and J are TRBV5-4 and TRBJ2-6, with unresolved D. Per germline, CDR1 SGHNT and CDR2 YYREEE (reference sequence). The CDR3 consists of 15 residues. With 3 bases removed from V and 0 bases from J, the gap between germline ends came to 7 bases. CDR3 in amino acids: CASSSGNSGANVLTF. As DNA, the CDR3 is TGTGCCAGCAGCTCTGGCAACTCTGGGGCCAACGTCCTGACTTTC.